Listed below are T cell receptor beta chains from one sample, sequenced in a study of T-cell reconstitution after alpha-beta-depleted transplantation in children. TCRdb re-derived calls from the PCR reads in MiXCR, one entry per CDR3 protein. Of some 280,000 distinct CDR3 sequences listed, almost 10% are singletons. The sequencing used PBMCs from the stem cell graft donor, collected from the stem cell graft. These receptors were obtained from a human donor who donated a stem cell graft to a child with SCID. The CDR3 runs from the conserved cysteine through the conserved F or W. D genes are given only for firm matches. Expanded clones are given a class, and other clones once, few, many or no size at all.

CDR3: CASSPRIGQGSNTEAFF
DNA: TGTGCCAGCAGCCCGAGGATCGGGCAGGGGTCGAACACTGAAGCTTTCTTT
D: -
J: TRBJ1-1
size: few
V: TRBV7-3

CDR3: CARPTKHNEQFF
DNA: TGTGCTAGGCCAACAAAACACAATGAGCAGTTCTTC
D: -
J: TRBJ2-1
size: few
V: TRBV12-5

CDR3: CASSPGTGNSYEQYF
DNA: TGTGCCAGCAGTCCAGGGACAGGTAACTCCTACGAGCAGTACTTC
D: TRBD1
J: TRBJ2-7
size: few
V: TRBV12-3/TRBV12-4

CDR3: CASSVDGGAFYNEQFF
DNA: TGTGCCAGCAGCGTAGACGGGGGGGCTTTCTACAATGAGCAGTTCTTC
D: TRBD2
J: TRBJ2-1
size: many
V: TRBV9

CDR3: CASTQGGTATEAFF
DNA: TGTGCCAGCACTCAGGGAGGGACTGCCACTGAAGCTTTCTTT
D: -
J: TRBJ1-1
size: few
V: TRBV2

CDR3: CASSQVPASRSYNEQFF
DNA: TGTGCCAGCAGCCAAGTCCCGGCCAGCCGATCCTACAATGAGCAGTTCTTC
D: -
J: TRBJ2-1
size: many
V: TRBV3-1

CDR3: CASSLVPGVKAETQYF
DNA: TGTGCCAGCAGCTTAGTTCCGGGGGTTAAGGCAGAGACCCAGTACTTC
D: -
J: TRBJ2-5
size: -
V: TRBV7-8

CDR3: CATSREVTDDPLHF
DNA: TGTGCCACCAGCAGAGAGGTTACCGACGATCCCCTCCACTTT
D: -
J: TRBJ1-6
size: -
V: TRBV15

CDR3: CASSLDFGGTYEQYF
DNA: TGTGCCAGCAGTTTAGATTTTGGGGGAACCTACGAGCAGTACTTC
D: -
J: TRBJ2-7
size: -
V: TRBV28

CDR3: CASSEYVGTQETQYF
DNA: TGTGCCAGCAGTGAATATGTAGGGACCCAAGAGACCCAGTACTTC
D: -
J: TRBJ2-5
size: -
V: TRBV25-1

CDR3: CSAGGGNTGELFF
DNA: TGCAGCGCTGGGGGAGGGAACACCGGGGAGCTGTTTTTT
D: -
J: TRBJ2-2
size: -
V: TRBV29-1

CDR3: CVSRYSYTGELFF
DNA: TGTGTCAGCAGATACTCCTACACCGGGGAGCTGTTTTTT
D: -
J: TRBJ2-2
size: -
V: TRBV6-5

CDR3: CASSLDAGGSSYNEQFF
DNA: TGTGCCAGCAGCTTAGACGCGGGGGGCTCCTCCTACAATGAGCAGTTCTTC
D: TRBD2
J: TRBJ2-1
size: -
V: TRBV7-2

CDR3: CASSLDPGAYNEQFF
DNA: TGTGCCAGCAGCCTCGATCCCGGGGCTTATAATGAGCAGTTCTTC
D: -
J: TRBJ2-1
size: many
V: TRBV7-3

CDR3: CASSLTESTEAFF
DNA: TGCGCCAGCAGCTTAACGGAATCCACTGAAGCTTTCTTT
D: -
J: TRBJ1-1
size: -
V: TRBV5-1

CDR3: CASRTTAFYEQYF
DNA: TGTGCCAGCAGAACGACAGCATTTTACGAGCAGTACTTC
D: -
J: TRBJ2-7
size: -
V: TRBV2

CDR3: CASSFQGREVETQYF
DNA: TGTGCCAGCAGTTTCCAAGGGAGGGAGGTGGAGACCCAGTACTTC
D: TRBD2
J: TRBJ2-5
size: many
V: TRBV6-5

CDR3: CASSFHGGTYEQYF
DNA: TGTGCCAGCAGTTTTCACGGGGGAACCTACGAGCAGTACTTC
D: -
J: TRBJ2-7
size: -
V: TRBV12-3/TRBV12-4

CDR3: CASSRLQGTSPLHF
DNA: TGTGCCAGCAGCCGACTACAGGGGACTTCACCCCTCCACTTT
D: TRBD1
J: TRBJ1-6
size: many
V: TRBV12-3/TRBV12-4

CDR3: CASSYSSTGGLAEAFF
DNA: TGTGCCAGCAGTTACTCGTCGACAGGGGGACTCGCTGAAGCTTTCTTT
D: TRBD1
J: TRBJ1-1
size: -
V: TRBV6-5

CDR3: CASAPGGSNTEAFF
DNA: TGTGCCAGCGCGCCGGGTGGTTCGAACACTGAAGCTTTCTTT
D: -
J: TRBJ1-1
size: many
V: TRBV25-1

CDR3: CASSPEGREAKKYF
DNA: TGTGCCAGCAGCCCAGAGGGTCGGGAGGCAAAGAAGTACTTC
D: TRBD2
J: TRBJ2-7
size: few
V: TRBV7-9

CDR3: CASSASGLVYNEQFF
DNA: TGCGCCAGCAGCGCCTCAGGGTTAGTCTACAATGAGCAGTTCTTC
D: -
J: TRBJ2-1
size: many
V: TRBV5-1

CDR3: CASSLLGASLYEQYF
DNA: TGCGCCAGCAGCTTGCTGGGGGCGTCCCTCTACGAGCAGTACTTC
D: -
J: TRBJ2-7
size: few
V: TRBV5-1

CDR3: CSARDRESGGTGELFF
DNA: TGCAGTGCTAGAGATCGAGAAAGCGGGGGTACCGGGGAGCTGTTTTTT
D: TRBD2
J: TRBJ2-2
size: -
V: TRBV20-1

CDR3: CASILGGGYNEQFF
DNA: TGTGCCAGCATCTTAGGTGGGGGCTACAATGAGCAGTTCTTC
D: -
J: TRBJ2-1
size: many
V: TRBV12-3/TRBV12-4

CDR3: CASSPGTSGSETQYF
DNA: TGTGCCAGCAGCCCAGGGACTAGCGGGAGTGAGACCCAGTACTTC
D: TRBD2
J: TRBJ2-5
size: -
V: TRBV7-3

CDR3: CASSLSGGEFHEQYF
DNA: TGCGCCAGCAGCTTGTCGGGGGGGGAGTTCCACGAGCAGTACTTC
D: TRBD2
J: TRBJ2-7
size: -
V: TRBV5-1

CDR3: CASTCGLETQYF
DNA: TGTGCCAGCACGTGTGGGCTTGAGACCCAGTACTTC
D: -
J: TRBJ2-5
size: -
V: TRBV25-1

CDR3: CASSPATANYGYTF
DNA: TGTGCCAGCAGTCCCGCGACAGCCAACTATGGCTACACCTTC
D: -
J: TRBJ1-2
size: -
V: TRBV12-3/TRBV12-4

CDR3: CASSPTDRGPFEKLFF
DNA: TGTGCCAGCAGTCCGACTGACAGGGGGCCGTTTGAAAAACTGTTTTTT
D: TRBD1
J: TRBJ1-4
size: few
V: TRBV12-3/TRBV12-4

CDR3: CASSLAESYGYTF
DNA: TGTGCCAGCAGTTTGGCGGAGAGCTATGGCTACACCTTC
D: -
J: TRBJ1-2
size: -
V: TRBV5-6

CDR3: CASSLAGGYTEAFF
DNA: TGCGCCAGCAGCTTGGCAGGGGGCTACACTGAAGCTTTCTTT
D: TRBD1
J: TRBJ1-1
size: -
V: TRBV5-1

CDR3: CASSANGQVYEQYF
DNA: TGTGCCAGCAGCGCAAACGGACAGGTCTACGAGCAGTACTTC
D: TRBD1
J: TRBJ2-7
size: -
V: TRBV7-4

CDR3: CASTVAGAGNEQFF
DNA: TGTGCCAGCACTGTAGCGGGGGCGGGCAATGAGCAGTTCTTC
D: TRBD2
J: TRBJ2-1
size: -
V: TRBV6-1

CDR3: CSASHDRFWETQYF
DNA: TGCAGTGCTAGCCATGACAGGTTCTGGGAGACCCAGTACTTC
D: -
J: TRBJ2-5
size: few
V: TRBV20-1

CDR3: CSARQGTEPHGLAKNIQYF
DNA: TGCAGTGCTAGACAAGGGACAGAGCCTCACGGGTTAGCCAAAAACATTCAGTACTTC
D: TRBD1
J: TRBJ2-4
size: few
V: TRBV20-1